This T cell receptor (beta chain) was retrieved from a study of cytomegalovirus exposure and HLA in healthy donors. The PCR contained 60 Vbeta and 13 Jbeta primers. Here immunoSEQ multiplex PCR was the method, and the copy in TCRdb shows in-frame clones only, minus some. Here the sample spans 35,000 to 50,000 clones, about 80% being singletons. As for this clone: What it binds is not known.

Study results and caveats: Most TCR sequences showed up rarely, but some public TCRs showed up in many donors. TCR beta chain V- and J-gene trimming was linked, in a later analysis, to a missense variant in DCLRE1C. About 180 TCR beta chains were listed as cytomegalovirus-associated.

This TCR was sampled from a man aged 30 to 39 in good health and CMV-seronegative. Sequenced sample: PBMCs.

The CDR3 sequence: CASSFRYLYEQYF. For the CDR3, the DNA is TGTGCCAGCAGTTTCCGGTACCTCTACGAGCAGTACTTC. V is TRBV28 and J is TRBJ2-7; D not resolved. V shed 3 bases and J shed 3 bases, with 9 bases lying between them. The CDR3 has 13 amino acids. Germline V gives CDR1 MDHEN, CDR2 SYDVKM.